One sample yielded the 13 T cell receptor beta chains listed below, sequenced in a study of blood T cells in healthy people across ages. The authors ran a second PCR of about 7 to 11 cycles using a sample-barcoded 5' primer and a J-beta primer mix. MiXCR, run by TCRdb on the 5' RACE reads, gives a single entry per CDR3 protein. The sample holds hundreds of thousands of distinct CDR3 sequences, under 40% seen once. The sample taken for sequencing was blood. The origin of the receptors is a man younger than 35 in good health.

The chain links TRBV5-5 to TRBJ2-7, with a tentative D call TRBD1 (5 bases). The CDR3 extends over 15 amino acids. The germline gives CDR1 SGHKS, CDR2 YYEKEE (reference sequence). Trimming took 1 base from V and 0 from J, leaving 11 bases between them. The CDR3, as DNA: TGTGCCAGCAGCTTGACAGGCGAGAGCTCCTACGAGCAGTACTTC. Translation gives CASSLTGESSYEQYF.

The rearrangement uses TRBV12-3 or TRBV12-4 and TRBJ2-1; maybe TRBD1 (6 bases). The CDR3 sequence is 14 residues long. The V gene lost 11 bases and the J gene lost 5 bases, with 19 bases spanning the gap. DNA for the CDR3: TGTGCCGGCACTCTAAGGGGGATCGACAATGAGCAGTTCTTC. Translation: CAGTLRGIDNEQFF.

This chain uses TRBV5-6 with TRBJ2-2; a possible D gene is TRBD1 (6 bases). Trimming shortened V by 4 bases and J by 1 base, and 11 bases separated the two germline ends. The CDR3 covers 15 residues. Germline V gene lookup returns CDR1 SGHDT and CDR2 YYEEEE. The CDR3 here is CASSRQGQNTGELFF. CDR3 DNA: TGTGCCAGCAGCCGCCAGGGACAGAACACCGGGGAGCTGTTTTTT.

This clonotype was counted only a few times. The chain employs TRBV18 and TRBJ2-7; 7 positions match TRBD2. Germline V lookup: CDR1 KGHSH, CDR2 LQKENI. Unmatched junction bases numbered 6, after V lost 3 bases and J lost 1 base. CDR3 length: 15 residues. The DNA for the CDR3 is TGTGCCAGCTCACCTGGTCGAGCGGGATCCTACGAGCAGTACTTC. Residues: CASSPGRAGSYEQYF.

V usage is TRBV27 and J usage is TRBJ2-3, with D hard to call. The CDR3 is 14 amino acids. Germline V gives CDR1 MNHEY, CDR2 SMNVEV (reference sequence). V was shortened by 3 bases and J by 2 bases, with 9 bases between the two germline ends. The CDR3 region has the DNA TGTGCCAGCAGTTTCGAGGTGAACACAGATACGCAGTATTTT. Translation: CASSFEVNTDTQYF.

This chain joins TRBV5-6 and TRBJ1-2, with D possibly being TRBD1 (6 bases). The CDR3 runs 15 residues. Germline V lookup: CDR1 SGHDT, CDR2 YYEEEE. V lost 4 bases, J lost 3 bases, and 16 bases lay in between. CDR3 sequence reads: CASSALGGADYGYTF. DNA of the CDR3: TGTGCCAGCAGCGCCCTGGGGGGGGCTGACTATGGCTACACCTTC.

This clonotype has only a few counts. The chain recombines TRBV12-3 or TRBV12-4 with TRBJ1-2; D is ambiguous. Trimming took off 3 bases at V and 3 bases at J, with 11 bases between the two ends. The CDR3 is 14 amino acids. The DNA of the CDR3 is TGTGCCAGCAGTTTTCATCTGGAAGACTATGGCTACACCTTC. This encodes CASSFHLEDYGYTF.

This clonotype was detected many times. The chain employs TRBV3-1 and TRBJ1-2; D not certain. From germline, CDR1 is LGHDT and CDR2 YNNKEL (reference sequence). V was trimmed by 1 base and J by 1 base, leaving 7 bases between them. The CDR3 has 14 amino acids. In DNA, the CDR3 is TGTGCCAGCAGCCAAGGGGCCAGTAACTATGGCTACACCTTC. This encodes CASSQGASNYGYTF.

The genes are TRBV12-3 or TRBV12-4 and TRBJ1-2; D not resolved. V gave up 8 bases and J gave up 0 bases, with 7 bases separating them. CDR3 size: 12 residues. The CDR3 coding sequence is TGTGCCAGCGCGGCTACTAACTATGGCTACACCTTC. Its protein product is CASAATNYGYTF.

This clonotype was counted only a few times. The V and J genes are TRBV29-1 and TRBJ1-2, with D possibly matching TRBD1 (6 bases). This CDR3 has 12 residues. V dropped 2 bases and J dropped 5 bases, with 9 bases sitting between them. Germline assignment: CDR1 SQVTM and CDR2 ANQGSEA. CDR3 in DNA: TGCAGCGTTGAAATGACAGGTTATGGCTACACCTTC. Protein product: CSVEMTGYGYTF.

The J gene is TRBJ1-2, the V gene TRBV7-9, with D possibly matching TRBD1 (5 bases). Germline V gene sequence: CDR1 SEHNR, CDR2 FQNEAQ (reference sequence). This CDR3 is 12 amino acids long. Between the trimmed V and J ends, which lost 6 bases and 7 bases, there was a span of 12 bases. CDR3: CASRGPEGGYTF. CDR3 in DNA: TGTGCCAGCAGGGGACCCGAGGGTGGCTACACCTTC.

The chain has TRBV6-6 and TRBJ2-1; D unclear. The germline V gene has CDR1 MNHNY and CDR2 SVGAGI (reference sequence). The ends were cut back, 0 bases at V and 8 bases at J, with 14 bases in the middle. The CDR3 consists of 15 residues. This chain's CDR3 is CASSYSSSRIDEQFF. The CDR3 region has the DNA TGTGCCAGCAGTTACTCCTCCAGCCGGATCGATGAGCAGTTCTTC.

This clonotype was recorded a few times. A read error is possible here, since a much larger clone lies one base away. The rearrangement uses TRBV4-2 and TRBJ2-1; tentatively, D is TRBD1 or TRBD2 (6 bases each). The V and J ends lost 1 base and 13 bases respectively, with 23 bases between them. The CDR3 extends over 16 amino acids. CDR1 is LGHNA, CDR2 YNFKEQ, per germline. In DNA form, the CDR3 reads TGTGCCAGCAGCCAAGGACATCGTCGGGGGCCAGAGACCCAGTTCTTC. Translation: CASSQGHRRGPETQFF.